Listed here are 5 T cell receptor beta chains from one sample, sequenced in a study of CXCR3-negative and CXCR3-positive naive CD8 T cells. Regarding the study as a whole: When CXCR3-positive naive cells were set against CXCR3-negative naive cells, the former had more hydrophobic TRB CDR3s.

Their specific antigens are unknown. UMI-tagged TRB cDNA libraries were built via 5' RACE. No DNA is given; TCRdb re-called the 5' RACE reads and lists each CDR3 protein once. The listing contains 85,000 to 120,000 distinct CDR3 sequences. The sample comprised naive CXCR3+ CD8+ T cells from blood. Sample subset: CD45RO-CCR7+CD27+CD95- naive CD8+ T cells expressing CXCR3 (TNR3+). These receptors all come from a human donor in good health. Some clones in this sample may be carry-over from other donors' samples.

This chain joins TRBV7-9 and TRBJ2-7; TCRdb gives TRBD1 as the D gene, but with no DNA this cannot be confirmed. Germline CDR1 SEHNR, CDR2 FQNEAQ (reference sequence). The CDR3 sequence is 16 residues long. The CDR3 loop reads CASSPPEGEETYEQYF.

The genes are TRBV15 and TRBJ2-1; TCRdb indicates TRBD2, and absent DNA this call remains unverified. The CDR3 consists of 13 residues. CDR1 LNHNV and CDR2 YYDKDF come from the germline V gene (reference sequence). The CDR3 is CATMGGTYNEQFF. The full variable domain, with the rest looked up from reference TRBV15 and TRBJ2-1, is DAMVIQNPRYQVTQFGKPVTLSCSQTLNHNVMYWYQQKSSQAPKLLFHYYDKDFNNEADTPDNFQSRRPNTSFCFLDIRSPGLGDTAMYLCATMGGTYNEQFFGPGTRLTVL.

This rearrangement joins TRBV5-6 to TRBJ1-1. From germline, CDR1 is SGHDT and CDR2 YYEEEE. The CDR3 totals 13 residues. CDR3 in amino acids: CASSPIPGAEAFF.

The chain links TRBV7-3 to TRBJ1-1; TCRdb's D call of TRBD1 is untestable without DNA. The germline CDR1 and CDR2 sequences are SGHTA and FQGTGA. The CDR3 has 15 amino acids. CDR3 protein: CASSSMTGVNTEAFF. The entire variable domain, with the rest obtained from reference TRBV7-3 and TRBJ1-1, is as follows: GAGVSQTPSNKVTEKGKYVELRCDPISGHTALYWYRQSLGQGPEFLIYFQGTGAADDSGLPNDRFFAVRPEGSVSTLKIQRTERGDSAVYLCASSSMTGVNTEAFFGQGTRLTVV.

The gene calls are TRBV7-6 and TRBJ2-1; TCRdb picks TRBD2, but there is no DNA to check that call. Germline CDR1 SGHVS, CDR2 FNYEAQ. This CDR3 has 13 residues. This chain's CDR3 is CASSPEAGGRQFF.